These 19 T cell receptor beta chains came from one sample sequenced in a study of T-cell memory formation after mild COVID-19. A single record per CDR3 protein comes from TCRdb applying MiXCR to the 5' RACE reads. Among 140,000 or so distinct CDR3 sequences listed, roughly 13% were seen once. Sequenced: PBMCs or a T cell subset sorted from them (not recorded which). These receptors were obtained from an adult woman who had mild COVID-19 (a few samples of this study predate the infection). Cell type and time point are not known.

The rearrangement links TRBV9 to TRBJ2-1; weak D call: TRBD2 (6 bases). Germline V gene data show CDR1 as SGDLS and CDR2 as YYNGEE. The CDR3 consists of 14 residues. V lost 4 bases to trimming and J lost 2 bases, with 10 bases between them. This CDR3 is CASSPGEAYNEQFF. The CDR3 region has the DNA TGTGCCAGCAGCCCGGGGGAAGCCTACAATGAGCAGTTCTTC. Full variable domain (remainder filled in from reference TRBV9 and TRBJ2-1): DSGVTQTPKHLITATGQRVTLRCSPRSGDLSVYWYQQSLDQGLQFLIQYYNGEERAKGNILERFSAQQFPDLHSELNLSSLELGDSALYFCASSPGEAYNEQFFGPGTRLTVL.

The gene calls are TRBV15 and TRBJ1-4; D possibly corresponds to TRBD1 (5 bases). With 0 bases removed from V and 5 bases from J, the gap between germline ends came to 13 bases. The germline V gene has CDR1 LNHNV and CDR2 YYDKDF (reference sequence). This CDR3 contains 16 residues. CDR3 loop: CATSRDLPRENEKLFF. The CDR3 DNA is TGTGCCACCAGCAGAGATCTACCCAGGGAAAATGAAAAACTGTTTTTT.

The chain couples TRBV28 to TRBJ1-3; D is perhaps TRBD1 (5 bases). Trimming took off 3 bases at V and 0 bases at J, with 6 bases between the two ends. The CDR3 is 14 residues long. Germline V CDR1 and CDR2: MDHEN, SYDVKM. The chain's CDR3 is CASSFGGSGNTIYF. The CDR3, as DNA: TGTGCCAGCAGTTTCGGGGGCTCTGGAAACACCATATATTTT.

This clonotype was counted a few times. As DNA, the CDR3 is TGTGCCAGCAGCTCCGTCACGACAGATACGCAGTATTTT. It specifies CASSSVTTDTQYF. The J gene is TRBJ2-3, the V gene TRBV5-6; D is ambiguous. The V and J ends lost 3 bases and 3 bases respectively, with 8 bases between them. Germline assignment: CDR1 SGHDT and CDR2 YYEEEE. CDR3 length equals 13 residues.

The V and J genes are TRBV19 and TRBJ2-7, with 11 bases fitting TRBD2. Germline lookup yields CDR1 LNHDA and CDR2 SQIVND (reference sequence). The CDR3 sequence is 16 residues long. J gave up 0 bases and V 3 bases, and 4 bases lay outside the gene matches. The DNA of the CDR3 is TGTGCCAGTAGTATTTGGACTAGCGGGTTCTCCTACGAGCAGTACTTC. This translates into CASSIWTSGFSYEQYF. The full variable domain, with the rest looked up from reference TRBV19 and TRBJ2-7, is DGGITQSPKYLFRKEGQNVTLSCEQNLNHDAMYWYRQDPGQGLRLIYYSQIVNDFQKGDIAEGYSVSREKKESFPLTVTSAQKNPTAFYLCASSIWTSGFSYEQYFGPGTRLTVT.

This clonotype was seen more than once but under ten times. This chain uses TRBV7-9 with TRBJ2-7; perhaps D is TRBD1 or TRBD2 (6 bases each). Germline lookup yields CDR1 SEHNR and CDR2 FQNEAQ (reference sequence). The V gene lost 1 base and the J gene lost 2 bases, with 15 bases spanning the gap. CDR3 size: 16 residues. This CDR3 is CASSLGGGTRTYEQYF. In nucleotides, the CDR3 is TGTGCCAGCAGCTTAGGTGGAGGGACAAGAACCTACGAGCAGTACTTC.

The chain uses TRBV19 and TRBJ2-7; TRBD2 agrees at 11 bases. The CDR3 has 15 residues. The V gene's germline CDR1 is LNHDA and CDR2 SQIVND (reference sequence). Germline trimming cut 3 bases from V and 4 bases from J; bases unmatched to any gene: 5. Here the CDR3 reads CASSITASGRYEQYF. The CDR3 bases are TGTGCCAGTAGTATTACGGCTAGCGGGAGGTACGAGCAGTACTTC.

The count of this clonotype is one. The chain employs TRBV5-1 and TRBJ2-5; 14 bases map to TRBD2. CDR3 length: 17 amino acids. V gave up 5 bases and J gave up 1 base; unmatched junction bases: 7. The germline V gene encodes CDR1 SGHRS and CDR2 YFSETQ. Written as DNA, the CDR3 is TGCGCCAGCAGACCCGGACTAGCGGGGGGTATCCAAGAGACCCAGTACTTC. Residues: CASRPGLAGGIQETQYF.

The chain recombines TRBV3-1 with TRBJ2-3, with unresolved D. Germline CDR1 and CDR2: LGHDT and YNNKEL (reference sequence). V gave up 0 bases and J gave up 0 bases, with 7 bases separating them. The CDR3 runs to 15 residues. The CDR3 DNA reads TGTGCCAGCAGCCAAGACGAATATAGCACAGATACGCAGTATTTT. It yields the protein CASSQDEYSTDTQYF.

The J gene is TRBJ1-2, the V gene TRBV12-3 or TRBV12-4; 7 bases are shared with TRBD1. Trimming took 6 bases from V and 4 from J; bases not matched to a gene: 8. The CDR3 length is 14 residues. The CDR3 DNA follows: TGTGCCAGCAGAAAACAGGGGCTCGGCTATGGCTACACCTTC. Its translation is CASRKQGLGYGYTF.

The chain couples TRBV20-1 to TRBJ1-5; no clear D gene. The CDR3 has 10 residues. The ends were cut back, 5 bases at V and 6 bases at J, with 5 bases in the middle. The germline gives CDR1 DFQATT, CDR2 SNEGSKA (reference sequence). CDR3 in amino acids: CSAGLQPQHF. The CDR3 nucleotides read TGCAGTGCTGGGCTTCAGCCCCAGCATTTT.

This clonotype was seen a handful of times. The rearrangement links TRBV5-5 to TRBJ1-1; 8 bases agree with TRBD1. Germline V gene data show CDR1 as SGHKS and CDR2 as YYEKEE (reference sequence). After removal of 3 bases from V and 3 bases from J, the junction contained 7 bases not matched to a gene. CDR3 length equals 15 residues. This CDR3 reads CASSYGQGSDTEAFF. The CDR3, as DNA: TGTGCCAGCAGCTACGGACAGGGATCGGACACTGAAGCTTTCTTT.

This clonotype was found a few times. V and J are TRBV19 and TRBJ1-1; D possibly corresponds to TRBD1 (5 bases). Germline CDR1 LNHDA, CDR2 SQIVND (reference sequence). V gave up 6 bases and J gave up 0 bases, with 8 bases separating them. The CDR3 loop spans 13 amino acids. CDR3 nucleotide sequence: TGTGCCAGTAGCCCGGGGGTGAACACTGAAGCTTTCTTT. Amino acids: CASSPGVNTEAFF.

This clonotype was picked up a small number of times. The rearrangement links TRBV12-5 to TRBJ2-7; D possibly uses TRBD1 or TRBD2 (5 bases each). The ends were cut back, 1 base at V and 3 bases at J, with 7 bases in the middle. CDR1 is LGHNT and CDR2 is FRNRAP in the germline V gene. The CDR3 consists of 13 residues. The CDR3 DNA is TGTGCTAGTGGTTTGGCAGGGAGCTACGAGCAGTACTTC. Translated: CASGLAGSYEQYF. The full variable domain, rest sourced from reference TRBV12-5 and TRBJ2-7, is DARVTQTPRHKVTEMGQEVTMRCQPILGHNTVFWYRQTMMQGLELLAYFRNRAPLDDSGMPKDRFSAEMPDATLATLKIQPSEPRDSAVYFCASGLAGSYEQYFGPGTRLTVT.

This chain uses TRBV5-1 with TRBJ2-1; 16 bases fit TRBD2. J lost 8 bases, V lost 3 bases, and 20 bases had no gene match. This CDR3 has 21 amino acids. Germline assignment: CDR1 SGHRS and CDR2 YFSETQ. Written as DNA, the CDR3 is TGCGCCAGCAGCTCACCTGAGGGTGGGACTAGCGGGAGGGCCGTTTTCGATGAGCAGTTCTTC. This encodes CASSSPEGGTSGRAVFDEQFF.

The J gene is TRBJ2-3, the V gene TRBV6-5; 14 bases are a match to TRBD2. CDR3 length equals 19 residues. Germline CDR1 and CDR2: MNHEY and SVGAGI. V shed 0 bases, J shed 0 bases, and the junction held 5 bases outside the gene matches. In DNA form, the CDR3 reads TGTGCCAGCAGTTACTCCGGGACTAGCGGGAGCTGGAGCACAGATACGCAGTATTTT. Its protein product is CASSYSGTSGSWSTDTQYF.

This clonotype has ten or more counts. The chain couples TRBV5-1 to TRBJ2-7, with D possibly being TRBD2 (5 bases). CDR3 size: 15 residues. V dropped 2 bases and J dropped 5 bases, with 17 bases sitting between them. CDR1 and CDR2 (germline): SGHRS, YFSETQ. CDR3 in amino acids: CASSLRFGESDEQYF. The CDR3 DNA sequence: TGCGCCAGCAGCTTACGCTTCGGGGAATCAGACGAGCAGTACTTC.

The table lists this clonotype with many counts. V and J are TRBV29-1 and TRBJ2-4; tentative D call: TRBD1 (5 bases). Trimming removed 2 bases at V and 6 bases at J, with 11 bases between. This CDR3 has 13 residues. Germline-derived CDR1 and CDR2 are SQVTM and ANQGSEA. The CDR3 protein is CSVEQGIGNIQYF. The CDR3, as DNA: TGCAGCGTTGAACAGGGCATCGGAAACATTCAGTACTTC.

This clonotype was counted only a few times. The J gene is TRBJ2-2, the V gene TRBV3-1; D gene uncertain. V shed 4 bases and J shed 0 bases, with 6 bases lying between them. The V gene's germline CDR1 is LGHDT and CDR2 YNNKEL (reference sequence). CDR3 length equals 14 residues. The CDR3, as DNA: TGTGCCAGCAGCCCTGACACGAACACCGGGGAGCTGTTTTTT. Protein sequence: CASSPDTNTGELFF.